The present entry profiles one T cell receptor beta chain with its context. The same CDR3 is also encoded by other DNA sequences in this sample. Some 30,000 T cell genomes (approximately 190 ng DNA) went into each sorted-subset replicate. Clones were sequenced by immunoSEQ multiplex PCR, and TCRdb holds only the in-frame ones, with some missing. The sample holds some 2,100,000 clones; more than 90% are singletons and the top ten take roughly 0.13%. The J segment lost 3 bases and the V segment lost 1 base, leaving 0 bases of the junction unmatched. CDR3 length: 15 residues. Germline CDR1 and CDR2: SGHAT and FQNNGV. The data originate from a study of shared clonotypes between healthy human individuals. About the study: Aged 18 to 49, the donors were two women and a few men.

This rearrangement joins TRBV11-2 to TRBJ2-7, with TRBD2 identical over 13 bases. The sequence was collected from a man aged 18-30 years in good health. Input material: naive CD4+ T cells sorted from blood. Subset noted: CD45RA+ positively selected. The CDR3 spells CASSLGTSGSYEQYF. The CDR3 DNA reads as TGTGCCAGCAGCTTAGGGACTAGCGGGAGCTACGAGCAGTACTTC.